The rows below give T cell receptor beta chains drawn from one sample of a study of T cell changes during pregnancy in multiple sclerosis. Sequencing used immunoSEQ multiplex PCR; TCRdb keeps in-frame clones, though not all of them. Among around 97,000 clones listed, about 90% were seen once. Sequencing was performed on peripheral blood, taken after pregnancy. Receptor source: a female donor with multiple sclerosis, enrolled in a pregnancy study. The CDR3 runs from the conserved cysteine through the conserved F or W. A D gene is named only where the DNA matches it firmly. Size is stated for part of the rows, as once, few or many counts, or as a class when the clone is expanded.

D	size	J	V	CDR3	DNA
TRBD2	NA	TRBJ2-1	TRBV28	CASSSPGTSGSNEQFF	TGTGCCAGCAGTTCCCCCGGGACTAGCGGGTCCAATGAGCAGTTCTTC
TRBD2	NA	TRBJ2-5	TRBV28	CASRTSGRAQETQYF	TGTGCCAGCAGAACCAGCGGGAGGGCCCAAGAGACCCAGTACTTC
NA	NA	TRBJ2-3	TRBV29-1	CSAAPGFTQYF	TGCAGCGCCGCTCCAGGGTTTACGCAGTATTTT
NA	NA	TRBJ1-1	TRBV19	CASSNTGKRAFF	TGTGCCAGTAGTAACACAGGAAAAAGAGCTTTCTTT
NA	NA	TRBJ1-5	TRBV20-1	CSWRRGQPQHF	TGCAGTTGGCGGAGAGGCCAGCCCCAGCATTTT
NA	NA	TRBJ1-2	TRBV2	CASSSDIYGYTF	TGTGCCAGCAGTTCTGACATATATGGCTACACCTTC
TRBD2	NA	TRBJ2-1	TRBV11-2	CASSRTSGTYNEQFF	TGTGCCAGCAGCCGGACTAGCGGGACGTACAATGAGCAGTTCTTC
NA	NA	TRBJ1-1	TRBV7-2	CASSLGQNTEAFF	TGTGCCAGCAGCTTAGGACAGAACACTGAAGCTTTCTTT
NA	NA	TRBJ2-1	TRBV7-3	CASSWQRAQYNEQFF	TGTGCCAGCAGTTGGCAGCGAGCGCAATACAATGAGCAGTTCTTC
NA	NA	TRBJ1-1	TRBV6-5	CASSATTGAFF	TGTGCCAGCAGTGCTACGACCGGGGCTTTCTTT
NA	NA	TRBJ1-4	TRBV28	CASSSPGGASAEKLFF	TGTGCCAGCAGTTCCCCCGGGGGGGCCTCAGCGGAAAAACTGTTTTTT
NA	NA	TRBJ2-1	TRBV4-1	CASSQDQGGGYNEQFF	TGCGCCAGCAGCCAAGATCAGGGGGGAGGATACAATGAGCAGTTCTTC
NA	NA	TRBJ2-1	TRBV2	CATPGGTSQRNEQFF	TGTGCCACGCCCGGGGGTACCAGCCAACGCAATGAGCAGTTCTTC
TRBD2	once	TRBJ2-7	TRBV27	CASSFGSGRAAYEQYF	TGTGCCAGCAGTTTTGGTAGCGGGAGGGCCGCTTACGAGCAGTACTTC
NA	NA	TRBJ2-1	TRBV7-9	CASSLVQVYNEQFF	TGTGCCAGCAGCTTAGTACAGGTCTACAATGAGCAGTTCTTC
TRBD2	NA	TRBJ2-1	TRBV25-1	CASSDSGRAGDEQFF	TGTGCCAGCAGTGATAGCGGGAGGGCCGGGGATGAGCAGTTCTTC
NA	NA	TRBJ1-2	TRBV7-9	CASRQQINYGYTF	TGTGCCAGCAGACAACAGATTAACTATGGCTACACCTTC
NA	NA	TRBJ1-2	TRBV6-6	CASTPQGGGYTF	TGTGCCAGCACCCCCCAGGGCGGTGGCTACACCTTC
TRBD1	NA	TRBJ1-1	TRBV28	CASSQQGVAFF	TGTGCCAGCAGTCAGCAGGGGGTAGCTTTCTTT
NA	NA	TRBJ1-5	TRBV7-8	CATGGVPYNQPQHF	TGTGCCACGGGGGGGGTCCCCTATAATCAGCCCCAGCATTTT
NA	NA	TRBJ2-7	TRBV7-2	CASSLVGQGSYEQYF	TGTGCCAGCAGCTTAGTAGGCCAGGGGTCCTACGAGCAGTACTTC
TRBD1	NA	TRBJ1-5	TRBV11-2	CASSIDRVRQPQHF	TGTGCCAGCAGCATAGACAGGGTTCGACAGCCCCAGCATTTT
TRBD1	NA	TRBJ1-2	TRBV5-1	CASSTDTGARGYTF	TGCGCCAGCAGCACTGACACAGGGGCGCGGGGCTACACCTTC
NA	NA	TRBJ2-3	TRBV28	CASSLTGLRTDTQYF	TGTGCCAGCAGTTTAACGGGACTCCGTACAGATACGCAGTATTTT
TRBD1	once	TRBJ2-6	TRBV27	CASSTGGAGANVLTF	TGTGCCAGCTCGACAGGGGGGGCTGGGGCCAACGTCCTGACTTTC
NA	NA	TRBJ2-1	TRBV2	CASSERLAGYYNEQFF	TGTGCCAGCAGTGAACGGTTGGCGGGGTATTACAATGAGCAGTTCTTC
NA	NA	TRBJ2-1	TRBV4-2	CASSQTPGVSYNEQFF	TGTGCCAGCAGTCAAACCCCAGGGGTTTCCTACAATGAGCAGTTCTTC
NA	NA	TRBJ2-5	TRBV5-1	CASSLAGGSETQYF	TGCGCCAGCAGCTTGGCCGGGGGATCAGAGACCCAGTACTTC
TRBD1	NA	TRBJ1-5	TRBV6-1	CASSGATGESGGNQPQHF	TGTGCCAGCAGTGGGGCAACAGGGGAAAGTGGTGGCAATCAGCCCCAGCATTTT
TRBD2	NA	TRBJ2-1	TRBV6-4	CASSALAGGRSYNEQFF	TGTGCCAGCAGCGCTCTAGCGGGGGGGCGATCCTACAATGAGCAGTTCTTC
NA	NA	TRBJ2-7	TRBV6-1	CASSDTRRLDRAYEQYF	TGTGCCAGCAGTGACACCAGACGACTAGATAGGGCCTACGAGCAGTACTTC
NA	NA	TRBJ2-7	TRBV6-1	CASRGSGATGEQYF	TGTGCCAGCAGGGGATCAGGGGCCACGGGAGAGCAGTACTTC
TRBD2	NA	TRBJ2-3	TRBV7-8	CASSGTGTSVDTDTQYF	TGTGCCAGCAGCGGCACCGGGACTAGCGTCGACACAGATACGCAGTATTTT
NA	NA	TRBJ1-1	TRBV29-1	CSVELLAPTEAFF	TGCAGCGTTGAATTATTGGCCCCCACTGAAGCTTTCTTT
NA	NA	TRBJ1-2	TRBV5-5	CASSLDSLPYGYTF	TGTGCCAGCAGCTTGGACAGTCTGCCCTATGGCTACACCTTC
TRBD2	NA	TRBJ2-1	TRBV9	CASSPQAGSYNEQFF	TGTGCCAGCAGCCCCCAAGCGGGATCCTACAATGAGCAGTTCTTC
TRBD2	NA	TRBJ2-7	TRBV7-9	CASGRTSDYEQYF	TGTGCCAGCGGACGGACTAGCGACTACGAGCAGTACTTC
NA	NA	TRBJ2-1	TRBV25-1	CASTRMGDYEQFF	TGTGCCAGCACCCGAATGGGGGACTATGAGCAGTTCTTC
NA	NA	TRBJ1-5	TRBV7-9	CASSQDGRSGVSQPQHF	TGTGCCAGCAGCCAAGATGGTAGGTCAGGGGTGAGTCAGCCCCAGCATTTT
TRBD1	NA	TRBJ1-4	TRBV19	CASSERTGAIELFF	TGTGCCAGTAGTGAACGGACAGGGGCCATAGAATTGTTTTTT
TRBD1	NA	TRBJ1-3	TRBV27	CASSKGQGITSGNTIYF	TGTGCCAGCAGTAAGGGACAGGGGATCACCTCTGGAAACACCATATATTTT
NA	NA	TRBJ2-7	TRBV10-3	CAIGGTVAAGEQYF	TGTGCCATCGGGGGGACAGTGGCCGCTGGCGAGCAGTACTTC
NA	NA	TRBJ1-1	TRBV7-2	CASSLATEAFF	TGTGCCAGCAGCTTGGCAACTGAAGCTTTCTTT
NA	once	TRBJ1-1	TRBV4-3	CASSQAMNTEAFF	TGCGCCAGCAGCCAAGCTATGAACACTGAAGCTTTCTTT
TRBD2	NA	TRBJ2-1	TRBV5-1	CASRGTSGYHNEQFF	TGCGCCAGCCGGGGTACTAGCGGGTACCACAATGAGCAGTTCTTC
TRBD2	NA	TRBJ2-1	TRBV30	CAWSSRLAGVYNEQFF	TGTGCCTGGAGTTCTCGGCTAGCGGGAGTCTACAATGAGCAGTTCTTC
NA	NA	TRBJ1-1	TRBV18	CASSPQGGNTEAFF	TGTGCCAGCTCACCACAAGGAGGGAACACTGAAGCTTTCTTT
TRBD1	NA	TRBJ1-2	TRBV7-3	CASSLGVGQGGYTF	TGTGCCAGCAGCTTAGGCGTAGGACAGGGTGGCTACACCTTC
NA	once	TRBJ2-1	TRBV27	CASSPGSYNEQFF	TGTGCCAGCAGTCCAGGCTCCTACAATGAGCAGTTCTTC
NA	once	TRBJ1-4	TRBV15	CATSPRQLLNEKLFF	TGTGCCACCAGTCCTCGACAGCTTCTTAATGAAAAACTGTTTTTT
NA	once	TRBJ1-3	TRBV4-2	CASSLDPGVEGNTIYF	TGTGCCAGCAGCCTCGACCCAGGGGTGGAAGGAAACACCATATATTTT
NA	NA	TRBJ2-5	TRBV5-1	CASSLRTGEETQYF	TGCGCCAGCAGCTTAAGGACGGGAGAAGAGACCCAGTACTTC
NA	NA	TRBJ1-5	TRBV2	CASSGGQPGQPQHF	TGTGCCAGCAGTGGCGGACAGCCCGGGCAGCCCCAGCATTTT
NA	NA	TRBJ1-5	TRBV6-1	CASGQTHQPQHF	TGTGCCAGCGGGCAAACACACCAGCCCCAGCATTTT
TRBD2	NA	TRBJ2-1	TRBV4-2	CASSQVGGTSHGNEQFF	TGTGCCAGCAGCCAAGTTGGTGGGACTAGCCATGGCAATGAGCAGTTCTTC
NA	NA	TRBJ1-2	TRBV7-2	CASSLWGLQANYGYTF	TGTGCCAGCAGCTTATGGGGCCTCCAAGCTAACTATGGCTACACCTTC
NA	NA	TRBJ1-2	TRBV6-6	CASSYGGANYGYTF	TGTGCCAGCAGTTACGGAGGAGCTAACTATGGCTACACCTTC